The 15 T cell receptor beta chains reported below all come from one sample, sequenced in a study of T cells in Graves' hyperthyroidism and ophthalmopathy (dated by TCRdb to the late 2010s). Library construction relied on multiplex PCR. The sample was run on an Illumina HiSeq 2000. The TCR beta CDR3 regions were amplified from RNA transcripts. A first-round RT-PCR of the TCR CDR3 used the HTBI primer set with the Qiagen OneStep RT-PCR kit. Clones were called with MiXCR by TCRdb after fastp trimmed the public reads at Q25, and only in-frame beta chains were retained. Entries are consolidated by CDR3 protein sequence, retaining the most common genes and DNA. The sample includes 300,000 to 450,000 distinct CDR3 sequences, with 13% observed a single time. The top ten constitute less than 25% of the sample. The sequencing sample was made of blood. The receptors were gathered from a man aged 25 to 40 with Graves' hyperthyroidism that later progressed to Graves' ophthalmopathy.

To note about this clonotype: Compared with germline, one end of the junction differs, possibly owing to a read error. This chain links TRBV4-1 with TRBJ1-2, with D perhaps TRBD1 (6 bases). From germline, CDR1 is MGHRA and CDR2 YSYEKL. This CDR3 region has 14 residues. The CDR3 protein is CTSSHGGLRFGYTF. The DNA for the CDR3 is TGCACCAGCAGCCACGGGGGGCTGAGGTTTGGCTACACCTTC.

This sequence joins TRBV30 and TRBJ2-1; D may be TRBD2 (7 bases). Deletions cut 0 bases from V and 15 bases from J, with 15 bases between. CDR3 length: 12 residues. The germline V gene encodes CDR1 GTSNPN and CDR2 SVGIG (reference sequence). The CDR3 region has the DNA TGTGCCTGGAGTGTAGGGGGGGTCCCGGGGTTCTTC. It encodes CAWSVGGVPGFF. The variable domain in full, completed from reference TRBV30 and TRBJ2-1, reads SQTIHQWPATLVQPVGSPLSLECTVEGTSNPNLYWYRQAAGRGLQLLFYSVGIGQISSEVPQNLSASRPQDRQFILSSKKLLLSDSGFYLCAWSVGGVPGFFGPGTRLTVL.

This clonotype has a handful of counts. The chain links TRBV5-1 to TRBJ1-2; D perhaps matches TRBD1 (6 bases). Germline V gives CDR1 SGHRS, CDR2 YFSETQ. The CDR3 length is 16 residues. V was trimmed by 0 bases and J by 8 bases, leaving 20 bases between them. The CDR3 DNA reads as TGCGCCAGCAGCTTGGACGCTATGGGGGGGCGTCGGGGCTACACCTTC. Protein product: CASSLDAMGGRRGYTF.

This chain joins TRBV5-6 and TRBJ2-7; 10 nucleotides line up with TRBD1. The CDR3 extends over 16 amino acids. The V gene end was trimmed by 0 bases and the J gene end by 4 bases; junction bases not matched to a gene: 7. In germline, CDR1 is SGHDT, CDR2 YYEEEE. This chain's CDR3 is CASSLVGQGVLYEQYF. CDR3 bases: TGTGCCAGCAGCTTGGTTGGACAGGGGGTTCTTTACGAGCAGTACTTC. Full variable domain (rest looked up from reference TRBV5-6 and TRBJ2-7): DAGVTQSPTHLIKTRGQQVTLRCSPKSGHDTVSWYQQALGQGPQFIFQYYEEEERQRGNFPDRFSGHQFPNYSSELNVNALLLGDSALYLCASSLVGQGVLYEQYFGPGTRLTVT.

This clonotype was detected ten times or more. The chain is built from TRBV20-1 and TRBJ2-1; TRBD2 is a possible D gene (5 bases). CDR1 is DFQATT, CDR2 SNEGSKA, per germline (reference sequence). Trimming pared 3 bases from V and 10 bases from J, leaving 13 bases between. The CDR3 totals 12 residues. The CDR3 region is CSARSDFGEQFF. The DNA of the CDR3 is TGCAGTGCTAGGTCGGACTTTGGCGAGCAGTTCTTC.

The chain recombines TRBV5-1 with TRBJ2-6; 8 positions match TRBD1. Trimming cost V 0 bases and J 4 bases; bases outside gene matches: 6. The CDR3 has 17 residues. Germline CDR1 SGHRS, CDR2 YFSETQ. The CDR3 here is CASSLAGRGPGANVLTF. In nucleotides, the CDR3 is TGCGCCAGCAGCTTGGCCGGCAGGGGGCCAGGGGCCAACGTCCTGACTTTC.

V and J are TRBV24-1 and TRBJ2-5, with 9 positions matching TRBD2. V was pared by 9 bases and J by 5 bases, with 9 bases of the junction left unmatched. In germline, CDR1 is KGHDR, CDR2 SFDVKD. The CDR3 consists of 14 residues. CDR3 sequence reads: CATSEAGGRETQYF. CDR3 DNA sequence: TGTGCCACCTCCGAAGCGGGGGGTAGGGAGACCCAGTACTTC.

Written as DNA, the CDR3 is TGTGCCAGCAGTTTGTACAGAGGAGATCCCCCCCTCCACTTT. Protein product: CASSLYRGDPPLHF. The chain couples TRBV27 to TRBJ1-6; D remains unclear. The CDR3 is 14 amino acids. The ends were cut back, 3 bases at V and 13 bases at J, with 16 bases in the middle. CDR1 is MNHEY, CDR2 SMNVEV, per germline (reference sequence).

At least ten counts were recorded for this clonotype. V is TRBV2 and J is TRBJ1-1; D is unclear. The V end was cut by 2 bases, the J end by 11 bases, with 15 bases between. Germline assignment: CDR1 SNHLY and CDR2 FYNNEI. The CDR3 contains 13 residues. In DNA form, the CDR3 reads TGTGCCAGCAGTGAATCGAGACACAGTGAGGCTTTCTTT. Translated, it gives CASSESRHSEAFF.

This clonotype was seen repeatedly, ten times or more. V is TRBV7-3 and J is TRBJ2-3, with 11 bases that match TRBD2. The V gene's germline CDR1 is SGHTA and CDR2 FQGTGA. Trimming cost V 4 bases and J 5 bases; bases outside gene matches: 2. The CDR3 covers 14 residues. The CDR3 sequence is CASSSSGGKDTQYF. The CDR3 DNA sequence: TGTGCCAGCAGCTCTAGCGGGGGGAAAGATACGCAGTATTTT.

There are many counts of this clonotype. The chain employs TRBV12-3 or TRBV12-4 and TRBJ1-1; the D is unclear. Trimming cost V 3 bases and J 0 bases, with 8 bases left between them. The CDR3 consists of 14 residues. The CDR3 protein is CASSFPPVNTEAFF. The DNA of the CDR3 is TGTGCCAGCAGTTTCCCCCCCGTGAACACTGAAGCTTTCTTT.

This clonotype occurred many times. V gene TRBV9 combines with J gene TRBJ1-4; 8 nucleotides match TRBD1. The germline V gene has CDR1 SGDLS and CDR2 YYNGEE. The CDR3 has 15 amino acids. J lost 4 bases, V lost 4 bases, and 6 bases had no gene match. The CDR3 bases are TGTGCCAGCAGCCCCGGGACAGGCCATAATGAAAAACTGTTTTTT. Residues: CASSPGTGHNEKLFF. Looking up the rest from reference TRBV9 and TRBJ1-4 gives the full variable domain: DSGVTQTPKHLITATGQRVTLRCSPRSGDLSVYWYQQSLDQGLQFLIQYYNGEERAKGNILERFSAQQFPDLHSELNLSSLELGDSALYFCASSPGTGHNEKLFFGSGTQLSVL.

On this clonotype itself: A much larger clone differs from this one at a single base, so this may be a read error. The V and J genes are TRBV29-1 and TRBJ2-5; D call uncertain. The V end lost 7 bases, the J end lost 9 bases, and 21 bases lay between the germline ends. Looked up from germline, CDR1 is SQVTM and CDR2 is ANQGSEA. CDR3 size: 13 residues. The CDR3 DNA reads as TGCAGCGACCAAAGTTTCCAGATTGGGGCCCAGTACTTC. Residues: CSDQSFQIGAQYF.

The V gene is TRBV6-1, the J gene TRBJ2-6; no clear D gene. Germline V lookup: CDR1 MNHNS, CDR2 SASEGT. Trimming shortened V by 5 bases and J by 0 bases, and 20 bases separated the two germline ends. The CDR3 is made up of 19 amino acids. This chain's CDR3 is CASSHLKVGVNSGANVLTF. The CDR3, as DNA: TGTGCCAGCAGTCATCTAAAAGTGGGTGTCAACTCTGGGGCCAACGTCCTGACTTTC.

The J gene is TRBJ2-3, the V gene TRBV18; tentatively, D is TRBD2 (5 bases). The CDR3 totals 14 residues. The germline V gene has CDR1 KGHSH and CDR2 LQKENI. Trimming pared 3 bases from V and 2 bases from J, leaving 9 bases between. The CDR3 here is CASSPGENTDTQYF. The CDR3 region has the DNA TGTGCCAGCTCACCCGGGGAGAACACAGATACGCAGTATTTT.